This TCR beta chain was captured by sequencing in a study of blood T cells in healthy people across ages. This clonotype occurred a few times. Samples each yielded at least 6 micrograms of total RNA. With 0 bases clipped from V and 9 bases from J, the junction kept 10 bases outside the gene matches. Germline V gene data show CDR1 as LGHNT and CDR2 as FRNRAP. The CDR3 totals 17 residues. PCR was performed a second time for roughly 7 to 12 cycles using a sample-barcoded 5' primer and a J-beta primer mix. TCRdb fed the 5' RACE reads into MiXCR, producing one record per CDR3 protein. The table has roughly 1.7 million distinct CDR3 sequences, roughly 30% seen once; the top ten hold 11%.

The material sequenced was blood. The clonotype comes from a woman in her 30s in good health. This chain joins TRBV12-5 and TRBJ2-1, with 11 bases fitting TRBD2. CDR3 DNA: TGTGCTAGTGGTTTGGTACCCCTAGCGGGAGGTAGGAGTGAGCAGTTCTTC. This translates into CASGLVPLAGGRSEQFF.